This T cell receptor (beta chain) was retrieved from a study of blood T cells in healthy people across ages. Alongside a J-beta primer mix, a sample-barcoded 5' primer served in a second PCR lasting 7 to 11 cycles. Every sample gave at least 2.5 million paired-end reads containing CDR3. From the 5' RACE reads, TCRdb called clonotypes with MiXCR, one entry per CDR3 protein. The repertoire holds more than 1 million distinct CDR3 sequences, with 40% to 55% as singletons. Note on this clonotype: What it binds is not known.

Donors were healthy Caucasian individuals from Russia aged about 6 to 90. Findings and caveats of the study: A strong correlation was found between TCR beta diversity and the percentage of naive T cells.

The sequencing input was blood. The sequence was obtained from a woman aged 60 to 75 in good health.

The CDR3 DNA follows: TGCGCCAGCAGCCAACCGGACAGACTAAATCAGCCCCAGCATTTT. It is translated as CASSQPDRLNQPQHF. This chain uses TRBV4-1 with TRBJ1-5; TRBD1 is a possible D gene (6 bases). The CDR3 has 15 residues. Deletions cut 2 bases from V and 4 bases from J, with 12 bases between. The germline V gene has CDR1 MGHRA and CDR2 YSYEKL.